What follows are 26 T cell receptor beta chains derived from one specimen sequenced in a study of cytomegalovirus exposure and HLA in healthy donors (dated by TCRdb to about 2017). Receptors were amplified or captured by the immunoSEQ multiplex PCR assay. For the multiplex PCR, a mixture combining 60 forward primers for TCR Vbeta segments and 13 reverse primers for TCR Jbeta segments was used. This immuneACCESS table, as held by TCRdb, lists in-frame sequences with V and J called but not all clones. Of the missing ones, under half trace to an unresolved V gene in checked studies; the others have no known cause. For this sample there are 90,000 to 150,000 clones; roughly 78% appear just once. Roughly 3.3% of the sample comes from the top ten. The sequenced sample consisted of PBMCs. Receptors were obtained from a woman aged 25 to 45 in good health and CMV-seropositive.

This chain uses TRBV9 with TRBJ2-3; the match to TRBD2 covers 9 bases. The germline V gene has CDR1 SGDLS and CDR2 YYNGEE. CDR3 size: 15 residues. With V trimmed by 3 bases and J by 2 bases, 4 bases remained unmatched. CDR3 protein: CASSGSGGLTDTQYF. CDR3 sequence (DNA): TGTGCCAGCAGCGGTAGCGGGGGACTCACAGATACGCAGTATTTT. The complete variable domain, with remaining parts taken from reference TRBV9 and TRBJ2-3, reads DSGVTQTPKHLITATGQRVTLRCSPRSGDLSVYWYQQSLDQGLQFLIQYYNGEERAKGNILERFSAQQFPDLHSELNLSSLELGDSALYFCASSGSGGLTDTQYFGPGTRLTVL.

V usage is TRBV29-1 and J usage is TRBJ2-2; D is possibly TRBD2 (5 bases). Germline V lookup: CDR1 SQVTM, CDR2 ANQGSEA. V lost 7 bases and J 7 bases, leaving 13 bases between the germline ends. There are 12 residues in the CDR3. For the CDR3, the DNA is TGCAGCGGGAGCCGAGAGGGCGGGGAGCTGTTTTTT. Encoded protein: CSGSREGGELFF.

This clone was counted a single time. This chain joins TRBV19 and TRBJ1-1; D call uncertain. The V end lost 9 bases, the J end lost 1 base, and 18 bases lay between the germline ends. The germline CDR1 and CDR2 sequences are LNHDA and SQIVND (reference sequence). The CDR3 covers 15 residues. The CDR3 DNA is TGTGCCAGCCAACGAGAGCGGGAAAGGAACACTGAAGCTTTCTTT. It specifies CASQRERERNTEAFF.

A note on this clone: Other DNA sequences in this specimen translate into the identical CDR3. The chain carries TRBV6-1 and TRBJ2-1, with a possible D match to TRBD1 (6 bases). The CDR3 covers 14 residues. With 2 bases removed from V and 7 bases from J, the gap between germline ends came to 12 bases. Germline V lookup: CDR1 MNHNS, CDR2 SASEGT. For the CDR3, the DNA is TGTGCCAGCAGTGAACGGGCAGGGGCGAATGAGCAGTTCTTC. This translates into CASSERAGANEQFF.

V and J are TRBV18 and TRBJ2-1; no definite D call. In germline, CDR1 is KGHSH, CDR2 LQKENI. V lost 1 base and J 7 bases, leaving 5 bases between the germline ends. The CDR3 is 12 amino acids. In DNA, the CDR3 is TGTGCCAGCTCACCACAGAGGAATGAGCAGTTCTTC. This encodes CASSPQRNEQFF.

This chain joins TRBV6-5 and TRBJ2-5; possibly TRBD1 for D (6 bases). The CDR3 extends over 14 amino acids. Per germline, CDR1 MNHEY and CDR2 SVGAGI. V lost 7 bases and J lost 2, with 14 bases in between. CDR3 residues: CASTSGTTQETQYF. The CDR3 coding sequence is TGTGCCAGCACGTCCGGGACAACGCAAGAGACCCAGTACTTC.

This sequence joins TRBV7-6 and TRBJ2-3, with TRBD2 matching over 9 bases. The germline V gene encodes CDR1 SGHVS and CDR2 FNYEAQ. The V segment lost 5 bases and the J segment 2 bases; nucleotides outside the gene matches: 8. This CDR3 spans 16 amino acids. CDR3 nucleotide sequence: TGTGCCAGCAGCCCGACGACTAGCGGACACACAGATACGCAGTATTTT. Encoded protein: CASSPTTSGHTDTQYF. The entire variable domain, with the rest obtained from reference TRBV7-6 and TRBJ2-3, is as follows: GAGVSQSPRYKVTKRGQDVALRCDPISGHVSLYWYRQALGQGPEFLTYFNYEAQQDKSGLPNDRFSAERPEGSISTLTIQRTEQRDSAMYRCASSPTTSGHTDTQYFGPGTRLTVL.

For this clone: Sequence at one end of the junction differs from germline and may be a read error. The chain combines TRBV7-9 with TRBJ1-1, with D perhaps matching TRBD1 (5 bases). Germline values: CDR1 SEHNR, CDR2 FQNEAQ (reference sequence). The CDR3 consists of 14 residues. The CDR3 sequence is CSSSWGWMNTEAFF. CDR3 bases: TGTTCCAGCAGCTGGGGCTGGATGAACACTGAAGCTTTCTTT.

This clone was found once. This chain links TRBV4-3 with TRBJ2-1, with 9 bases lining up with TRBD2. CDR1 LGHNA and CDR2 YSLEER come from the germline V gene. Trimming cost V 4 bases and J 2 bases; bases outside gene matches: 12. CDR3 length: 18 residues. CDR3 sequence (DNA): TGCGCCAGCAGCCTCCTACCCCCTCTAGCGGGGACCTACAATGAGCAGTTCTTC. Its translation: CASSLLPPLAGTYNEQFF.

The chain is built from TRBV5-1 and TRBJ2-2, with 10 bases aligning to TRBD2. Trimming removed 4 bases from V and 6 bases from J; junction bases left unmatched: 9. The CDR3 spans 16 residues. Germline assignment: CDR1 SGHRS and CDR2 YFSETQ. This CDR3 is CASSQTPSGGAGELFF. CDR3 nucleotides: TGCGCCAGCAGCCAAACCCCTAGCGGGGGAGCCGGGGAGCTGTTTTTT.

This chain links TRBV7-9 with TRBJ1-6; D is unresolved. Germline CDR1 reads SEHNR; CDR2 reads FQNEAQ (reference sequence). V was clipped by 5 bases and J by 7 bases, with 12 bases between them. The CDR3 length is 14 residues. The CDR3 here is CASSPTSQNSPLHF. Written as DNA, the CDR3 is TGTGCCAGCAGCCCAACCTCACAGAATTCACCCCTCCACTTT.

In nucleotides, the CDR3 is TGTGCCAGCAGCTTAGGTGGGGGCTTAGGGGCGGATGAGCAGTTCTTC. Its translation is CASSLGGGLGADEQFF. V gene TRBV7-9 combines with J gene TRBJ2-1; D might be TRBD1 (6 bases). V dropped 1 base and J dropped 8 bases, with 18 bases sitting between them. CDR3 length equals 16 residues. Germline CDR1 and CDR2: SEHNR and FQNEAQ (reference sequence). Full variable domain (missing parts from reference TRBV7-9 and TRBJ2-1): DTGVSQNPRHKITKRGQNVTFRCDPISEHNRLYWYRQTLGQGPEFLTYFQNEAQLEKSRLLSDRFSAERPKGSFSTLEIQRTEQGDSAMYLCASSLGGGLGADEQFFGPGTRLTVL.

V usage is TRBV9 and J usage is TRBJ2-5; TRBD2 might be the D (7 bases). CDR1 is SGDLS and CDR2 is YYNGEE in the germline V gene. The CDR3 consists of 15 residues. Trimming stripped 3 bases from V and 4 bases from J, with 16 bases between. The CDR3 region is CASSAGGGAVETQYF. CDR3 coding DNA: TGTGCCAGCAGCGCCGGAGGGGGGGCGGTAGAGACCCAGTACTTC.

The V and J genes are TRBV10-3 and TRBJ1-2, with D possibly TRBD1 on 5 matching bases. Per germline, CDR1 ENHRY and CDR2 SYGVKD. Trimming removed 3 bases from V and 7 bases from J, with 12 bases in between. CDR3 length equals 13 residues. CDR3 sequence (DNA): TGTGCCATCAGTGACGGAGGGGTTGGTGGCTACACCTTC. It encodes CAISDGGVGGYTF.

CDR3 coding DNA: TGCAGTGCTAGACGACAGGAGACCCAGTACTTC. Amino acids: CSARRQETQYF. The chain is built from TRBV20-1 and TRBJ2-5; TRBD1 is a possible D gene (5 bases). Deletions cut 2 bases from V and 5 bases from J, with 6 bases between. This CDR3 spans 11 amino acids. Germline V gives CDR1 DFQATT, CDR2 SNEGSKA (reference sequence).

The genes are TRBV11-2 and TRBJ2-1; tentative D call: TRBD1 (5 bases). Trimming left V 0 bases short and J 2 bases short, with 11 bases between. Germline CDR1 reads SGHAT; CDR2 reads FQNNGV. The CDR3 has 16 amino acids. The CDR3 sequence: CASSLDLQATYNEQFF. In DNA, the CDR3 is TGTGCCAGCAGCTTAGATCTACAGGCCACCTACAATGAGCAGTTCTTC.

The chain joins TRBV5-4 to TRBJ1-2; possibly TRBD1 for D (6 bases). V shed 6 bases and J shed 1 base, with 16 bases lying between them. Germline CDR1 and CDR2: SGHNT and YYREEE (reference sequence). The CDR3 contains 15 residues. CDR3 sequence: CASTFLDRLNYGYTF. The CDR3, as DNA: TGTGCCAGCACCTTCTTGGACAGACTTAACTATGGCTACACCTTC.

The CDR3 sequence: CSGKTRDYGYTF. Here the CDR3 DNA reads TGCAGCGGGAAGACCCGGGACTATGGCTACACCTTC. This rearrangement joins TRBV29-1 to TRBJ1-2, with unresolved D. V was cut by 7 bases and J by 3 bases, with 12 bases left in between. CDR1 is SQVTM and CDR2 is ANQGSEA in the germline V gene. CDR3 length: 12 residues.

The chain is built from TRBV27 and TRBJ2-7; 10 bases are shared with TRBD2. Germline assignment: CDR1 MNHEY and CDR2 SMNVEV (reference sequence). V lost 4 bases to trimming and J lost 4 bases; unmatched junction nucleotides: 4. CDR3 length equals 14 residues. CDR3 protein: CASSSGLAEYEQYF. The DNA for the CDR3 is TGTGCCAGCAGTTCAGGACTAGCGGAGTACGAGCAGTACTTC.

The V call is TRBV5-6, the J call TRBJ1-5; 7 bases line up with TRBD1. CDR1 is SGHDT, CDR2 YYEEEE, per germline. CDR3 size: 13 residues. The ends lost 2 bases at V and 7 bases at J; junction bases unmatched: 3. CDR3 coding DNA: TGTGCCAGCAGCTTACAGGGGACGCAGCCCCAGCATTTT. As protein: CASSLQGTQPQHF. The full variable domain, its missing parts supplied by reference TRBV5-6 and TRBJ1-5, is DAGVTQSPTHLIKTRGQQVTLRCSPKSGHDTVSWYQQALGQGPQFIFQYYEEEERQRGNFPDRFSGHQFPNYSSELNVNALLLGDSALYLCASSLQGTQPQHFGDGTRLSIL.

A word on this clone: One junction end does not reproduce the germline sequence, and a read error may be involved. This chain uses TRBV7-9 with TRBJ2-1; 9 positions match TRBD1. The CDR3 is 14 amino acids. Germline-derived CDR1 and CDR2 are SEHNR and FQNEAQ (reference sequence). The CDR3 nucleotides read TGTTCCAGCAGCCCCGGACAGGGGTTATATGAGCAGTTCTTC. Translation: CSSSPGQGLYEQFF.

As for this clone: An end of the junction differs from the germline gene, which may be a read error. The genes are TRBV7-9 and TRBJ2-3, with 7 bases fitting TRBD1. The germline V gene encodes CDR1 SEHNR and CDR2 FQNEAQ (reference sequence). The CDR3 is 16 residues long. The CDR3 region is CSSSSKKTGSTDTQYF. The CDR3 coding sequence is TGTTCCAGCAGCTCGAAAAAGACAGGGAGCACAGATACGCAGTATTTT.

V gene TRBV4-3 combines with J gene TRBJ2-7, with TRBD2 as a possible D gene (5 bases). The CDR3 sequence is 14 residues long. Germline V gene lookup returns CDR1 LGHNA and CDR2 YSLEER. The V and J ends lost 3 bases and 0 bases respectively, with 9 bases between them. The CDR3 sequence is CASSQDRGSYEQYF. As DNA, the CDR3 is TGCGCCAGCAGCCAGGATCGGGGCTCCTACGAGCAGTACTTC.

The chain couples TRBV4-3 to TRBJ1-5, with 10 positions matching TRBD1. Trimming took 2 bases from V and 1 from J; bases not matched to a gene: 5. This CDR3 is built from 17 residues. CDR1 and CDR2 (germline): LGHNA, YSLEER. CDR3 protein: CASSQTTGGSSNQPQHF. In nucleotides, the CDR3 is TGCGCCAGCAGCCAAACGACAGGGGGCTCAAGCAATCAGCCCCAGCATTTT.

The genes are TRBV14 and TRBJ2-3; possibly TRBD2 for D (6 bases). The V gene's germline CDR1 is SGHDN and CDR2 FVKESK. CDR3 length: 13 amino acids. V gave up 4 bases and J gave up 2 bases, with 7 bases separating them. The CDR3 coding sequence is TGTGCCAGCAGCCGGGACTTCACAGATACGCAGTATTTT. This encodes CASSRDFTDTQYF.

This chain links TRBV30 with TRBJ1-3; weak D call: TRBD1 (5 bases). The CDR3 sequence is 13 residues long. Germline values: CDR1 GTSNPN, CDR2 SVGIG (reference sequence). V shed 6 bases and J shed 3 bases, with 12 bases lying between them. CDR3 nucleotides: TGTGCCTGCCTAGGGGCGGATGGAAACACCATATATTTT. Protein sequence: CACLGADGNTIYF.